The 32 T cell receptor beta chains in this list originate from one sample, sequenced in a study of regulatory T cells in long-lasting Graves disease. Described time point: persistent/refractory GD, antithyroid drugs over 5 years with positive TRAb. Following extraction of RNA from PBMCs, that RNA was used to make the TCR library. Library construction for TCR beta used iRepertoire HTBI primers and Arm-PCR of CDR3 regions. A single record per CDR3 protein comes from TCRdb applying MiXCR to the multiplex PCR reads. The sample includes a few hundred thousand distinct CDR3 sequences, approximately 22% of them seen just once. The sample consisted of peripheral blood mononuclear cells (PBMCs), taken when the disease was refractory, from a patient treated with antithyroid drugs. These receptors came from a female donor with Graves disease.

V gene TRBV12-3 or TRBV12-4 combines with J gene TRBJ1-1; TRBD1 is a possible D gene (6 bases). The CDR3 is 16 amino acids. Between the trimmed V and J ends, which lost 5 bases and 0 bases, there was a span of 16 bases. CDR3 sequence: CASSHPGGEVNTEAFF. Written as DNA, the CDR3 is TGTGCCAGCAGTCACCCGGGGGGCGAGGTGAACACTGAAGCTTTCTTT.

A note on this clonotype: At one boundary the junction diverges from the germline segment, which might be a read error. The genes are TRBV9 and TRBJ2-7, with a tentative D call TRBD2 (5 bases). Germline-derived CDR1 and CDR2 are SGDLS and YYNGEE. This CDR3 has 15 amino acids. The DNA for the CDR3 is TGTGCCAGCAGCGTAGACACGGGGAGCTCCTACAAGCAGTACTTC. This sequence encodes CASSVDTGSSYKQYF.

There are many counts of this clonotype. The V call is TRBV29-1, the J call TRBJ2-7, with a weak D call TRBD2 (6 bases). CDR3 length: 11 amino acids. Germline loops: CDR1 SQVTM, CDR2 ANQGSEA. Trimming removed 5 bases from V and 1 base from J, with 6 bases in between. The DNA for the CDR3 is TGCAGCGTTCGGGGGTCCTACGAGCAGTACTTC. Translated: CSVRGSYEQYF.

The chain is built from TRBV30 and TRBJ2-5, with 7 bases identical to TRBD2. Germline V gene data show CDR1 as GTSNPN and CDR2 as SVGIG (reference sequence). The CDR3 is 14 amino acids. V lost 5 bases, J lost 6 bases, and 12 bases stayed unmatched. The CDR3 DNA reads TGTGCCTGGGACCTGGGAGGGGCTGGGAAGACCCAGTACTTC. Translation: CAWDLGGAGKTQYF. Full variable domain (outside the CDR3, taken from reference TRBV30 and TRBJ2-5): SQTIHQWPATLVQPVGSPLSLECTVEGTSNPNLYWYRQAAGRGLQLLFYSVGIGQISSEVPQNLSASRPQDRQFILSSKKLLLSDSGFYLCAWDLGGAGKTQYFGPGTRLLVL.

As to this clonotype: One junction end disagrees with the germline gene, perhaps due to a read error. This rearrangement joins TRBV19 to TRBJ2-7, with 9 bases identical to TRBD1. The CDR3 consists of 16 residues. Per the germline V gene, CDR1 is LNHDA and CDR2 is SQIVND (reference sequence). CDR3 amino acids: CASSKGTGHPTYEQYF. The CDR3 coding sequence is TGTGCCAGTAGTAAAGGGACAGGGCATCCAACTTACGAGCAATACTTC.

This clonotype was seen more than once but under ten times. The rearrangement uses TRBV28 and TRBJ2-1; possibly TRBD1 or TRBD2 for D (5 bases each). The CDR3 totals 10 residues. With 4 bases removed from V and 16 bases from J, the gap between germline ends came to 11 bases. The germline V gene encodes CDR1 MDHEN and CDR2 SYDVKM. The CDR3 protein is CASSSGPFFF. The CDR3, as DNA: TGTGCCAGCAGTTCGGGACCATTCTTCTTC.

This clonotype was picked up many times. The chain carries TRBV19 and TRBJ1-1; tentatively, D is TRBD1 (6 bases). CDR1 and CDR2 (germline): LNHDA, SQIVND (reference sequence). V lost 0 bases to trimming and J lost 5 bases, with 13 bases between them. The CDR3 is 15 amino acids. CDR3 nucleotide sequence: TGTGCCAGTAGTATAGATCGTGGAGGACAGACTGAAGCTTTCTTT. Amino acid sequence: CASSIDRGGQTEAFF.

This clonotype was picked up many times. The chain links TRBV12-3 or TRBV12-4 to TRBJ1-1; D unresolved. Trimming took off 4 bases at V and 5 bases at J, with 8 bases between the two ends. The CDR3 is 12 residues long. CDR3 amino acids: CASSSPRTEAFF. Here the CDR3 DNA reads TGTGCCAGCAGTTCACCCAGGACTGAAGCTTTCTTT.

This clonotype was seen ten or more times. A read error is possible here, since a much larger clone lies one base away. V usage is TRBV11-2 and J usage is TRBJ1-1; D is undetermined. The CDR3 sequence is 11 residues long. The germline gives CDR1 SGHAT, CDR2 FQNNGV. The CDR3 is CAGSPNSEAFF. CDR3 sequence (DNA): TGTGCCGGCAGCCCGAACTCTGAAGCTTTCTTT.

This clonotype was detected ten times or more. The chain is built from TRBV28 and TRBJ2-7; TRBD2 agrees at 7 bases. The V gene's germline CDR1 is MDHEN and CDR2 SYDVKM. This CDR3 contains 16 residues. V dropped 2 bases and J dropped 5; count of bases not matched to a gene: 12. CDR3 bases: TGTGCCAGCAGTTTAGTTATGGGAGGGCCTAGGAACGAGCAGTACTTC. Its translation: CASSLVMGGPRNEQYF.

The genes are TRBV20-1 and TRBJ1-1, with D possibly matching TRBD1 (6 bases). The length of the CDR3 is 15 residues. V lost 3 bases and J lost 5, with 19 bases in between. CDR1 and CDR2 from the germline V gene are DFQATT and SNEGSKA (reference sequence). Written as DNA, the CDR3 is TGCAGTGCTAGGGGGGGGCGGGCAGGTGGGACTGAAGCTTTCTTT. It encodes CSARGGRAGGTEAFF.

The rearrangement joins TRBV6-1 to TRBJ1-1; TRBD1 aligns across 7 bases. Per the germline V gene, CDR1 is MNHNS and CDR2 is SASEGT. J lost 3 bases, V lost 6 bases, and 10 bases had no gene match. The CDR3 sequence is 15 residues long. CDR3 in DNA: TGTGCCAGCAGCCCAGATTCCGACAGGGACACTGAAGCTTTCTTT. It is translated as CASSPDSDRDTEAFF.

This clonotype was observed a few times. The gene calls are TRBV29-1 and TRBJ1-2; D might be TRBD1 (5 bases). Germline assignment: CDR1 SQVTM and CDR2 ANQGSEA. The CDR3 spans 12 residues. V lost 7 bases and J lost 2, with 11 bases in between. This chain's CDR3 is CSARTLNYGYTF. The CDR3 DNA reads TGCAGCGCTAGGACACTCAACTATGGCTACACCTTC.

This clonotype was observed many times. The chain carries TRBV28 and TRBJ2-7, with 9 bases fitting TRBD1. Trimming removed 7 bases from V and 5 bases from J; junction bases left unmatched: 12. Germline V CDR1 and CDR2: MDHEN, SYDVKM. CDR3 size: 15 residues. This chain's CDR3 is CASTGTGTGYHEQYF. CDR3 sequence (DNA): TGTGCCAGCACCGGTACCGGGACAGGGTACCACGAGCAGTACTTC.

The sample holds many counts of this clonotype. The J gene is TRBJ2-7, the V gene TRBV7-3; 10 bases are a match to TRBD2. CDR3 length: 17 amino acids. V lost 5 bases to trimming and J lost 1 base; unmatched junction nucleotides: 11. Germline V CDR1 and CDR2: SGHTA, FQGTGA. The CDR3 sequence is CASSPTSPLAGSYEQYF. Here the CDR3 DNA reads TGTGCCAGCAGCCCCACCTCCCCACTAGCGGGGTCCTACGAGCAGTACTTC.

Ten or more counts support this clonotype. CDR3 DNA: TGTGCCAGCAGTCCTATGGGCAGAGTACACTACGAGCAGTACTTC. Encoded protein: CASSPMGRVHYEQYF. The rearrangement uses TRBV12-3 or TRBV12-4 and TRBJ2-7; D unclear. V lost 5 bases and J lost 3, with 17 bases in between. The CDR3 spans 15 residues.

This clonotype was recorded at least ten times. The chain couples TRBV2 to TRBJ1-5; D is undetermined. CDR1 is SNHLY, CDR2 FYNNEI, per germline. The V and J ends lost 4 bases and 7 bases respectively, with 5 bases between them. The CDR3 runs to 11 residues. CDR3 bases: TGTGCCAGCAGTGTGGGGCAGCCCCAGCATTTT. Translation: CASSVGQPQHF. The full variable domain, in which reference TRBV2 and TRBJ1-5 provide the parts outside the CDR3, is EPEVTQTPSHQVTQMGQEVILRCVPISNHLYFYWYRQILGQKVEFLVSFYNNEISEKSEIFDDQFSVERPDGSNFTLKIRSTKLEDSAMYFCASSVGQPQHFGDGTRLSIL.

This clonotype was detected many times. This sequence joins TRBV15 and TRBJ1-6, with 9 bases that match TRBD1. Germline assignment: CDR1 LNHNV and CDR2 YYDKDF (reference sequence). The CDR3 spans 13 residues. CDR3 bases: TGTGCGATTGCGGGGACAGGGTTTTCACCCCTCCACTTT. Protein product: CAIAGTGFSPLHF.

There are a few counts of this clonotype. It may be a read error: a sequence one base away is much more abundant. Here the CDR3 DNA reads TGTGCCAGCAGTTCGATAAACTGGGGCGGAGCTTTCTTT. This translates into CASSSINWGGAFF. V and J are TRBV28 and TRBJ1-1; D may be TRBD1 (5 bases). CDR1 and CDR2 from the germline V gene are MDHEN and SYDVKM. The CDR3 is made up of 13 amino acids. The V and J ends lost 4 bases and 10 bases respectively, with 16 bases between them.

This clonotype was picked up many times. This sequence joins TRBV6-2 or TRBV6-3 and TRBJ2-7, with a tentative D call TRBD2 (5 bases). CDR3 length: 13 amino acids. Per germline, CDR1 MNHEY and CDR2 SVGEGT. Trimming removed 4 bases at V and 4 bases at J, with 11 bases between. The CDR3 protein is CASSLTGKYEQYF. The CDR3 nucleotides are TGTGCCAGCAGTTTAACCGGGAAATACGAGCAGTACTTC.

This clonotype was observed many times. The gene calls are TRBV2 and TRBJ1-5; the D gene is possibly TRBD1 (6 bases). The CDR3 spans 16 residues. Germline CDR1 SNHLY, CDR2 FYNNEI. Trimming removed 3 bases at V and 2 bases at J, with 14 bases between. CDR3 region: CASSEGGRSGNQPQHF. The CDR3 DNA is TGTGCCAGCAGTGAGGGGGGCAGGTCGGGCAATCAGCCCCAGCATTTT. Complete variable domain (other parts from reference TRBV2 and TRBJ1-5): EPEVTQTPSHQVTQMGQEVILRCVPISNHLYFYWYRQILGQKVEFLVSFYNNEISEKSEIFDDQFSVERPDGSNFTLKIRSTKLEDSAMYFCASSEGGRSGNQPQHFGDGTRLSIL.

The V call is TRBV7-2, the J call TRBJ2-3; D is perhaps TRBD1 (5 bases). The CDR3 spans 15 residues. Deletions cut 2 bases from V and 6 bases from J, with 15 bases between. CDR1 and CDR2 from the germline V gene are SGHTA and FQGNSA. The CDR3 loop reads CASSLTGQNADTQYF. Written as DNA, the CDR3 is TGTGCCAGCAGCTTAACAGGTCAAAACGCGGATACGCAGTATTTT.

This clonotype was detected ten times or more. The chain links TRBV27 to TRBJ2-5; D is undetermined. V gave up 0 bases and J gave up 0 bases, with 2 bases separating them. This CDR3 comprises 13 residues. From germline, CDR1 is MNHEY and CDR2 SMNVEV (reference sequence). CDR3 amino acids: CASSLSYQETQYF. The CDR3 bases are TGTGCCAGCAGTTTATCCTACCAAGAGACCCAGTACTTC.

A word on this clonotype: Since the CDR3 does not end with the conserved phenylalanine or tryptophan, this likely comes from a read error. This rearrangement joins TRBV11-1 to TRBJ2-1, with D unresolved. Trimming removed 5 bases from V and 0 bases from J, with 14 bases in between. The CDR3 spans 16 residues. The V gene's germline CDR1 is SGHAT and CDR2 FQDESV (reference sequence). The chain's CDR3 is CASSRKATNSYNEQFV. CDR3 DNA: TGTGCCAGCAGCCGGAAGGCGACAAACTCCTACAATGAGCAGTTCGTC.

This clonotype was found many times. V and J are TRBV12-5 and TRBJ2-7; the D is unclear. CDR1 is LGHNT, CDR2 FRNRAP, per germline. This CDR3 has 18 residues. V lost 0 bases and J lost 0, with 18 bases in between. The CDR3 nucleotides are TGTGCTAGTGGTTTGGTCGCGGCCAAACCATTCCTCTCCTACGAGCAGTACTTC. It specifies CASGLVAAKPFLSYEQYF.

The chain uses TRBV6-1 and TRBJ2-3, with D possibly matching TRBD1 (6 bases). The V gene lost 7 bases and the J gene lost 8 bases, with 13 bases spanning the gap. This CDR3 has 12 amino acids. Germline V gene lookup returns CDR1 MNHNS and CDR2 SASEGT. This chain's CDR3 is CASTPVQGTQYF. The CDR3 DNA reads TGTGCCAGCACGCCGGTACAGGGTACGCAGTATTTT.

The chain uses TRBV20-1 and TRBJ2-3; 7 bases are a match to TRBD1. The CDR3 contains 14 residues. Per the germline V gene, CDR1 is DFQATT and CDR2 is SNEGSKA (reference sequence). V shed 5 bases, J shed 1 base, and the junction held 6 bases outside the gene matches. In nucleotides, the CDR3 is TGCAGTGCTTTAGGGGGCTACCGCACAGATACGCAGTATTTT. It translates to CSALGGYRTDTQYF.

The gene calls are TRBV15 and TRBJ1-2, with D maybe TRBD1 (5 bases). The CDR3 has 15 amino acids. Germline V gives CDR1 LNHNV, CDR2 YYDKDF (reference sequence). V lost 1 base, J lost 12 bases, and 21 bases lay in between. The CDR3 sequence is CATSRGGLPGALHTF. The CDR3, as DNA: TGTGCCACCAGCAGAGGGGGTCTCCCCGGGGCTCTACACACCTTC.

The CDR3 nucleotides are TGTGCCAGCAGTGCCGAGAGCTCTGGGGCCAACGTCCTGACTTTC. This translates into CASSAESSGANVLTF. The chain has TRBV6-1 and TRBJ2-6; D unresolved. V lost 4 bases to trimming and J lost 0 bases, with 7 bases between them. The CDR3 length is 15 residues. Germline V gene data show CDR1 as MNHNS and CDR2 as SASEGT.

This clonotype is a singleton in its sample. V and J are TRBV7-6 and TRBJ2-3, with TRBD1 matching over 11 bases. Germline trimming cut 5 bases from V and 4 bases from J; bases unmatched to any gene: 5. Germline lookup yields CDR1 SGHVS and CDR2 FNYEAQ. The CDR3 is 15 residues long. CDR3 DNA sequence: TGTGCCAGCAGCCGGACGGGACAGGGGGCAGATACGCAGTATTTT. It yields the protein CASSRTGQGADTQYF.

A few counts support this clonotype. The V gene is TRBV10-3, the J gene TRBJ2-7; D ambiguous. CDR1 is ENHRY and CDR2 is SYGVKD in the germline V gene. The ends were cut back, 0 bases at V and 5 bases at J, with 17 bases in the middle. The CDR3 consists of 16 residues. CDR3 nucleotides: TGTGCCATCAGTGAGTCTGAGACCCTCCCCCGGGACGAGCAGTACTTC. This sequence encodes CAISESETLPRDEQYF.

The V call is TRBV19, the J call TRBJ2-5; D unclear. The V gene lost 2 bases and the J gene lost 0 bases, with 4 bases spanning the gap. The CDR3 loop spans 13 amino acids. Germline values: CDR1 LNHDA, CDR2 SQIVND (reference sequence). For the CDR3, the DNA is TGTGCCAGTAGTATACCGAACCAAGAGACCCAGTACTTC. Protein product: CASSIPNQETQYF.